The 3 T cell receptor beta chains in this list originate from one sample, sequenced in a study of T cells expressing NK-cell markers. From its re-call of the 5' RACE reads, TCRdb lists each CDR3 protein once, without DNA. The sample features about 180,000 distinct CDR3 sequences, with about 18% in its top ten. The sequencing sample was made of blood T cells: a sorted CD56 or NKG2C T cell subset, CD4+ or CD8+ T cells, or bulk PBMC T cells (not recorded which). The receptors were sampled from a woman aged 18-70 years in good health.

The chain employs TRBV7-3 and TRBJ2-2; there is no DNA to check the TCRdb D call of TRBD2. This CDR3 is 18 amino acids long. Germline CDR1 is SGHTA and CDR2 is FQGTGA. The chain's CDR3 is CASSPSGLAGENTGELFF. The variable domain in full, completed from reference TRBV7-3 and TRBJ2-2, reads GAGVSQTPSNKVTEKGKYVELRCDPISGHTALYWYRQSLGQGPEFLIYFQGTGAADDSGLPNDRFFAVRPEGSVSTLKIQRTERGDSAVYLCASSPSGLAGENTGELFFGEGSRLTVL.

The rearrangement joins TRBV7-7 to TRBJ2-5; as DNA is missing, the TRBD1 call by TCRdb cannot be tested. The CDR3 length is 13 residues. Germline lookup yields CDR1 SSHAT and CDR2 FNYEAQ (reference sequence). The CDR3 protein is CASSFTRGETQYF. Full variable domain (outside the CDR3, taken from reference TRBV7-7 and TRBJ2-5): GAGVSQSPRYKVTKRGQDVTLRCDPISSHATLYWYQQALGQGPEFLTYFNYEAQPDKSGLPSDRFSAERPEGSISTLTIQRTEQRDSAMYRCASSFTRGETQYFGPGTRLLVL.

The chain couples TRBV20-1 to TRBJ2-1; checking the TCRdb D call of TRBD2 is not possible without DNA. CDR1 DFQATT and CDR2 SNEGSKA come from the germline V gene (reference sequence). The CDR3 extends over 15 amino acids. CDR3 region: CSARDMGSGSAEQFF.